This T cell receptor (beta chain) was documented in a study of vaccination effects on CD4 cells after COVID-19. J lost 0 bases, V lost 10 bases, and 10 bases had no gene match. Germline V CDR1 and CDR2: ENHRY, SYGVKD. The CDR3 has 16 residues. To note about this clone: The antigen remains undetermined.

ViraFEST assay sequencing came after antigen-specific CD4+ T cells were expanded with viral peptide pools. The authors isolated CD4+ T cells after roughly eleven days of culture. All vaccine recipients tested negative for nucleocapsid antibodies and had never contracted SARS-CoV-2 infection. The repertoire was sequenced with immunoSEQ multiplex PCR; TCRdb's copy has only in-frame clones and lacks some. The table has approximately 25,000 clones, roughly 74% seen once. The TCR comes from a human donor who received a COVID-19 vaccine. The chain couples TRBV10-3 to TRBJ2-1, with TRBD2 matching over 9 bases. The sequencing used CD4+ T cells from PBMCs cultured with HCoV-NL63 spike peptides, collected before COVID-19 vaccination. DNA for the CDR3: TGTGCCACAGTAGCGGGGGCCCACAGCTCCTACAATGAGCAGTTCTTC. The encoded protein is CATVAGAHSSYNEQFF.